The present T cell receptor beta chain was sequenced within a study of cytomegalovirus exposure and HLA in healthy donors (dated by TCRdb to the late 2010s). Context from the whole study: An earlier analysis of approximately 640 of the donors reported roughly 270 Gb of sequence data and 100 million to 140 million unique TCR beta sequences from roughly 200 million T cells. An early release that covered approximately 600 HLA-typed donors contained around 300 gigabases of sequencing data and around 85 million unique TCR sequences. Of the roughly 410 genotyped donors, 70% to 90% were placed in the genetic ancestry cluster associated with self-reported Caucasian donors. The study aimed to test whether cataloging public T cell receptors could reveal signatures of past pathogen exposure. Using immunosequencing, the study profiled T cell repertoires from approximately 700 subjects and related those repertoires to cytomegalovirus serostatus. Along with the roughly 710-subject first cohort, a separate validation cohort of approximately 110 different subjects was used. High-throughput TCR immunosequencing, statistical association of individual TCRs with disease status, and machine learning were combined to predict cytomegalovirus infection status. A later analysis re-examined previously published TCR beta repertoires from about 700 donors and added high-resolution HLA genotyping to investigate patterns of TCR occurrence. Rather than drawing on any new phenotypic data, the later analysis identified candidate immune exposures from TCR beta sequences and the way those sequences occurred across donors. In an earlier analysis of more than 550 of the donors, high-throughput TCR beta sequencing was used to judge whether each TCR beta V gene segment behaved as functional or pseudogenic. Donor age, sex, ethnicity and CMV serostatus were collected together with the repertoire data. Genome-wide SNP genotypes for about 65% of the 666 donors were used in a later genetic analysis, which treated that subset as a discovery cohort. Every repertoire in the discovery cohort had been generated on one and the same sequencing platform. Class I and class II HLA loci were covered by the typing at four-digit resolution. Typing coverage varied by locus: roughly 620-640 donors for A, B, C, DRB1 and DQB1; under 550 for DQA1; 606 for DPA1; approximately 470 for DPB1. Roughly 5 DR-DQ haplotypes were handled as single units for association and clustering, since linkage in the cohort was strong. Across about 370 genotyped donors of the cohort, an average of roughly 230,000 unique TCR beta nucleotide sequences per donor were sequenced, and approximately 19% of those sequences were non-productive.

The cohort was made up of under 800 healthy bone marrow donors. At the time of sampling, every cohort member was nominally healthy, though immune exposures that went unrecorded were likely present. The donor was CMV seronegative and was included in the group of a few hundred seronegative cohort members. Every donor gave a peripheral blood sample, and the peripheral blood mononuclear cells from that sample were used for TCR beta sequencing. The Qiagen DNeasy Blood Extraction Kit was used to extract genomic DNA from the blood cell samples. Library construction relied on the immunoSEQ multiplex PCR assay. The multiplex PCR relied on a mix of 60 forward primers for TCR Vbeta segments and 13 reverse primers for TCR Jbeta segments. The CDR3 region of rearranged TCR beta genes was amplified from genomic DNA with a multiplex PCR assay. The Illumina HiSeq System was used to sequence the amplified TCR beta libraries as 87-base-pair reads. Per the authors' processing: A later analysis tallied around 87 million unique TCR beta chains across the approximately 670 repertoires, and about 12 million of those chains were shared by two or more donors. To remove PCR and sequencing errors, raw reads were error-corrected and collapsed into unique sequences using a nearest-neighbor algorithm that merged closely related sequences. To assign V, D and J gene segments, CDR3 sequences were aligned to IMGT reference sequences. Each retained sequence needed at least a six-nucleotide match to both a V gene segment and a J gene segment. Rearrangements were classified as productive when the CDR3 lacked stop codons and remained in frame with V and J, and all other rearrangements were classified as non-productive. Following IMGT convention, CDR3 was defined as the stretch from the second conserved V-encoded cysteine to the conserved J-encoded phenylalanine. The earlier analysis of more than 450 of the donors excluded sequences that lacked an unambiguous match to a single V gene segment. In an earlier analysis of a few hundred of the donors, a V segment was called functional when productive rearrangements were above 56.7%, and segregating when the standard deviation between donors exceeded 5%. To diagnose cytomegalovirus status from the catalog of TCR beta chain sequences, a statistical classification framework was built. V and J gene assignment, in a later analysis, came from comparing TCR nucleotide sequences with IMGT/GENE-DB human TR gene sequences. A later analysis assigned CDR3 sequences and most-parsimonious VDJ recombination scenarios with the TCRdist pipeline. A later analysis defined each TCR beta chain by its CDR3 amino acid sequence plus V-gene family, and excluded reads lacking a unique V-gene family. To address suspected cross-contamination and a sequencing artifact, a later analysis removed a few hundred highly shared, low-generation-probability nucleotide sequences. A later analysis calculated a clonal expansion index for each public chain from normalized within-repertoire ranks of inferred template counts. In a later analysis, generation probabilities were computed with a VDJ recombination model fitted to out-of-frame rearrangements, and the resulting probabilities were checked against IGoR. A later analysis scored TCR-TCR, TCR-HLA and TCR-CMV co-occurrence with hypergeometric tests, applying a repertoire-size bias correction to TCR pairs. In a later analysis, false discovery rates were estimated by permuting HLA or CMV assignments 20 times. In a later analysis, co-occurring TCRs were grouped using DBSCAN, with TCRdist sequence similarity added in when clustering inside HLA-allele-positive subsets. Repertoires with fewer than 30,000 or more than 120,000 public chains were left out of co-occurrence clustering, as were four to six repertoires with anomalous nucleotide sharing. TCRdb re-hosts the immuneACCESS table, in-frame sequences only. Its copies lack some clones; in the studies checked, an unresolved V gene accounts for under half of them, and the cause for the rest is not known. The V and J calls and the clone size are those of that table, but D and trimming were determined from the DNA. The sample has about 140,000 clones on record, 60% to 80% of them singletons. The ten largest clonotypes hold 2% to 2.5% of the sample.

V trim: 2 bases; J trim: 2 bases; unmatched bases: 6. From the germline V gene, CDR1 is SNHLY and CDR2 is FYNNEI. Reading from cysteine to phenylalanine, the CDR3 counts 16 amino acids. CDR3 DNA only is kept here, 48 bases in frame from base 1. Study-level results and caveats: Correlated functional status among segregating V segments might be attributable to linkage disequilibrium, but an unknown experimental factor could not be ruled out. For the cohort, immune exposure information was limited to CMV serostatus. Specific HLA alleles were associated with roughly 16,000 TCR beta sequences at a false discovery rate of 0.05 in a later analysis. In a later analysis, HLA-associated TCR beta chains showed more clonal expansion and lower generation probabilities than non-associated chains that were equally common. The study gave a list of under 200 TCR beta chains associated with cytomegalovirus. In a later analysis, several top co-occurrence clusters were reported to appear linked to parvovirus B19, influenza, CMV and Epstein-Barr virus. A later analysis found that TCR association rates varied across HLA loci, with DRB1 alleles showing the most associated TCRs and HLA-C alleles the fewest. Most TCR sequences were seen in very few donors, while some public TCRs were found in many individuals. In both the original and validation cohorts, the classifier was reported to diagnose cytomegalovirus status with high specificity and sensitivity. According to the authors, the approach could potentially be generalized to other disease states and immunological phenotypes. The cohort was sequenced for TCR beta chains only, and without alpha or paired-chain data the features that could be detected were limited. When HLA alleles, especially DR and DQ, strongly co-occurred, attributing TCR associations to individual alleles was difficult. Some IMGT-functional V segments, including TRBV6-2 and TRBV6-3, could not be told apart with the 87-base-pair reads, so those segments were excluded. In a later genetic analysis, fewer N-insertions in productive TCRs were reported among donors in an Asian-associated ancestry cluster than the approximately 710-donor mean. A further reported finding was that TCR beta sequences accurately predicted the HLA-A and HLA-B alleles for most subjects in the first cohort. Because HLA typing was missing for some donors at each locus, association tests included only the typed subset. Over 15 rarely observed V segments, including chromosome 9 orphons, were excluded from the earlier analysis of about 610 of the donors because counts were too low. V-gene and J-gene trimming of TCR beta chains was associated with a missense DCLRE1C variant in a later genetic analysis, and the association was replicated in an independent cohort. In an earlier analysis of some 500 of the donors, most TCR beta V segments appeared in productive rearrangements about 87% or about 30% of the time, broadly matching IMGT annotations. In vitro tests confirmed that three of the cytomegalovirus-associated TCR beta chains recognize cytomegalovirus antigens. The presence/absence analyses assumed that sequencing depth was roughly uniform across donors, and that assumption may not be true. A group of highly shared sequence variants was considered likely to be a technical artifact of the sequencing pipeline. According to a later analysis, most CMV-associated TCR beta chains appeared to be HLA-restricted, and the HLA associations seemed to be driven largely by CMV exposure.

On this clone: The specificity of this receptor is unknown. No per-base quality is available; no much larger clone lies one base away.

This sequence uses TRBV2 and TRBJ2-7; a stretch of 10 junction bases matches TRBD2. Sequencing used PBMCs. The TCR originated in a man in his thirties or forties in good health and CMV-seronegative. The CDR3 protein: CASSESSSGSPYEQYF. The DNA reads TGTGCCAGCAGTGAATCGTCTAGCGGGAGTCCCTACGAGCAGTACTTC.